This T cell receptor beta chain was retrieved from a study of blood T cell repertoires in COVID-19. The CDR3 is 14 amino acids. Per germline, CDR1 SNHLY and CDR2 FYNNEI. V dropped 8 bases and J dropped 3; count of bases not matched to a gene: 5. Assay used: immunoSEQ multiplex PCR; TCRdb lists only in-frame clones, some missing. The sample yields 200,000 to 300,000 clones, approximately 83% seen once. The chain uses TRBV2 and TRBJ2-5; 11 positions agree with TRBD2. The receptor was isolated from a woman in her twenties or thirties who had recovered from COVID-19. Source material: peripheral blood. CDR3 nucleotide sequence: TGTGCCAGCGGAGGGACTAGCGGAGAAGAGACCCAGTACTTC. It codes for CASGGTSGEETQYF.